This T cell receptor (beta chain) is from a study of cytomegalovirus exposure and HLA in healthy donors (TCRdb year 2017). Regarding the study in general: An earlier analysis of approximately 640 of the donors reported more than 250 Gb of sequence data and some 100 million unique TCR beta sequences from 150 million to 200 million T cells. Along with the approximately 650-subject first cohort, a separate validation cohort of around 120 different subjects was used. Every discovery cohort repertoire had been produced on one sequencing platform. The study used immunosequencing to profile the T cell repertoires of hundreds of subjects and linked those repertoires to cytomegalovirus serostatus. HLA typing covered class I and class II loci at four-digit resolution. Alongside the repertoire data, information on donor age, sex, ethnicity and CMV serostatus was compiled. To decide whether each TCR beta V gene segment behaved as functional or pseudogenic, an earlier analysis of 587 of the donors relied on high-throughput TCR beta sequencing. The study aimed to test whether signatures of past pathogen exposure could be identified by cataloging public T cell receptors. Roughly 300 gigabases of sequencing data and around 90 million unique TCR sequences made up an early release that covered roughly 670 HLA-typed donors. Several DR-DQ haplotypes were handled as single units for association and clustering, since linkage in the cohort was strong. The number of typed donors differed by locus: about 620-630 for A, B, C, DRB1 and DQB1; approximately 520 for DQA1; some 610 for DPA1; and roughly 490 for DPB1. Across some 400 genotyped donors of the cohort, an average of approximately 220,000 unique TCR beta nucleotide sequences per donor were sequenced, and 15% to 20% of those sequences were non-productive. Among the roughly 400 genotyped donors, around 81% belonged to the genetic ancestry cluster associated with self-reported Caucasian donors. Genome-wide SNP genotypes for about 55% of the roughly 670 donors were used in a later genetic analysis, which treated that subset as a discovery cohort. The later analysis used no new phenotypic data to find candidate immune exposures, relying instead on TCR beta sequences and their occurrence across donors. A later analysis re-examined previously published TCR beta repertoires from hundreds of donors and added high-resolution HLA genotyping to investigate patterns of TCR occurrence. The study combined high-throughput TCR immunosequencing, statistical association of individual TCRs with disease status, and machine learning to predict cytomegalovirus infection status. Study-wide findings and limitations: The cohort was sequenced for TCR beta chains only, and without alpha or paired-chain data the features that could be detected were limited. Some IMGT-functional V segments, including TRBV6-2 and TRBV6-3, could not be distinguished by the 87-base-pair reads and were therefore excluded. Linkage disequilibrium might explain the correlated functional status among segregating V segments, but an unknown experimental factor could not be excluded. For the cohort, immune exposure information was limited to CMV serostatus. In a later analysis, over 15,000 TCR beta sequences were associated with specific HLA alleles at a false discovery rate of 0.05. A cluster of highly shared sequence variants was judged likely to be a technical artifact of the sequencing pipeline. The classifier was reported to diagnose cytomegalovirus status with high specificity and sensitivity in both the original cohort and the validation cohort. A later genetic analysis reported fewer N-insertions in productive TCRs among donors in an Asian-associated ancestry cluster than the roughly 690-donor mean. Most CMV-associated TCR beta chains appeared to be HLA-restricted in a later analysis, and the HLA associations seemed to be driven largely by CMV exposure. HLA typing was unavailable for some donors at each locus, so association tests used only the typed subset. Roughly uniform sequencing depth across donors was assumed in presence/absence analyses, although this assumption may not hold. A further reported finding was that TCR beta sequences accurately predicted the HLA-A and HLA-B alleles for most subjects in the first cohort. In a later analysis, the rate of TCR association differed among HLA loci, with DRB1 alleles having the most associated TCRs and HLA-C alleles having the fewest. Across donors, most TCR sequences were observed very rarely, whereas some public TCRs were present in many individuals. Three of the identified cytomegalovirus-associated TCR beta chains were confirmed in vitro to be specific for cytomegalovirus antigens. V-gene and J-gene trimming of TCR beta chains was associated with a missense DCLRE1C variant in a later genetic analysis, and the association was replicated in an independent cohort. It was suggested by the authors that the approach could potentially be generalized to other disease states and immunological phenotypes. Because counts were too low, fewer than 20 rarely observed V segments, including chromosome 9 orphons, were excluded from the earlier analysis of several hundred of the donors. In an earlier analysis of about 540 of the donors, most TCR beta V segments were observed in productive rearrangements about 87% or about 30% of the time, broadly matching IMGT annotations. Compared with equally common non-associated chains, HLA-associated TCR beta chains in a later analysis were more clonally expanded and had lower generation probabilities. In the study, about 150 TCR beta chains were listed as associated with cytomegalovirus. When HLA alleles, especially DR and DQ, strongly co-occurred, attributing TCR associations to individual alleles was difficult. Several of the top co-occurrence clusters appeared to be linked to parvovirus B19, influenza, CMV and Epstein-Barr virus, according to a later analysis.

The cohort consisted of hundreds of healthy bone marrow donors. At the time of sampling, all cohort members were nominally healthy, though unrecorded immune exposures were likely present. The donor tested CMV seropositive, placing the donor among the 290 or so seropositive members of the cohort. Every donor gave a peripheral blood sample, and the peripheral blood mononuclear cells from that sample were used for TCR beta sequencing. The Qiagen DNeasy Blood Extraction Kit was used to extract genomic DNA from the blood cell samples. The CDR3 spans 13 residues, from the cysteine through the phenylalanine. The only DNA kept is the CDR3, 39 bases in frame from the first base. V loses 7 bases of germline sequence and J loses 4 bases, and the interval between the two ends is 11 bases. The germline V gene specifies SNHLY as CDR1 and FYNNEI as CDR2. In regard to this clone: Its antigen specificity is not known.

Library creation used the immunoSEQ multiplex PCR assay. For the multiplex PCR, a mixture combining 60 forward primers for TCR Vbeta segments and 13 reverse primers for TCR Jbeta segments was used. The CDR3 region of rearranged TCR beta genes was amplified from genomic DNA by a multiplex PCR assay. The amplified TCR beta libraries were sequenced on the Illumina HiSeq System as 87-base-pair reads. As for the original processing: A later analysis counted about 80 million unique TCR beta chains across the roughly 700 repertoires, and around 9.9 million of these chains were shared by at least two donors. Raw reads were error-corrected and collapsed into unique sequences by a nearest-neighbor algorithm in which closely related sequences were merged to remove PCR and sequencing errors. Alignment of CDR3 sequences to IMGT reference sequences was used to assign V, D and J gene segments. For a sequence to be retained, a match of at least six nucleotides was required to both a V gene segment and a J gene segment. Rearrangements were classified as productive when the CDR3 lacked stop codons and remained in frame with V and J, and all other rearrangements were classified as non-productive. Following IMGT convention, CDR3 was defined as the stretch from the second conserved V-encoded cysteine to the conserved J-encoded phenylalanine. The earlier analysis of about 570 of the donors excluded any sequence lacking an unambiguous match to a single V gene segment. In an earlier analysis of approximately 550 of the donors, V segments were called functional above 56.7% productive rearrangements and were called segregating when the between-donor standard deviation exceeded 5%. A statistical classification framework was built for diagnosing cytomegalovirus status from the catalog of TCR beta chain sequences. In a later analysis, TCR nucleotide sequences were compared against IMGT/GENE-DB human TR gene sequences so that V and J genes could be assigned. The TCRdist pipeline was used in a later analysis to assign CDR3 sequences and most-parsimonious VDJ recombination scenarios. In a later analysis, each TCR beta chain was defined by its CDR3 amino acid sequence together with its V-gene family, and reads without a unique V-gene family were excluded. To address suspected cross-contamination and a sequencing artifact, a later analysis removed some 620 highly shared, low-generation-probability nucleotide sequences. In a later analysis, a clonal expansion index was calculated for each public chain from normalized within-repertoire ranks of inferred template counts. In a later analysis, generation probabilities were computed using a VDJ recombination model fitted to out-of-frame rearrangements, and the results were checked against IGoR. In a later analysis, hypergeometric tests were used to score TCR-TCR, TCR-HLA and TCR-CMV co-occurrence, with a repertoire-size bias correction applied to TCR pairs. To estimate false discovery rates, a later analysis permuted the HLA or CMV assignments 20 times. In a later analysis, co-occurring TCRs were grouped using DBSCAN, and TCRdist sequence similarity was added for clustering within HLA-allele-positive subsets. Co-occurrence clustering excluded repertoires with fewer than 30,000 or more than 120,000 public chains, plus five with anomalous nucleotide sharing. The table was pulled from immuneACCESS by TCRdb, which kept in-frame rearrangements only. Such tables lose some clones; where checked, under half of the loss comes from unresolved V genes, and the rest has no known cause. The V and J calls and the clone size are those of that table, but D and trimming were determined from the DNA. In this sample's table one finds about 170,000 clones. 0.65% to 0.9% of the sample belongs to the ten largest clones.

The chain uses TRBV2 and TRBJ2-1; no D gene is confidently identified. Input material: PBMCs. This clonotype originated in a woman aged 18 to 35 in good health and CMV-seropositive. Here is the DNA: TGTGCCAGCAACCTACAGCAGTACAATGAGCAGTTCTTC. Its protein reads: CASNLQQYNEQFF.